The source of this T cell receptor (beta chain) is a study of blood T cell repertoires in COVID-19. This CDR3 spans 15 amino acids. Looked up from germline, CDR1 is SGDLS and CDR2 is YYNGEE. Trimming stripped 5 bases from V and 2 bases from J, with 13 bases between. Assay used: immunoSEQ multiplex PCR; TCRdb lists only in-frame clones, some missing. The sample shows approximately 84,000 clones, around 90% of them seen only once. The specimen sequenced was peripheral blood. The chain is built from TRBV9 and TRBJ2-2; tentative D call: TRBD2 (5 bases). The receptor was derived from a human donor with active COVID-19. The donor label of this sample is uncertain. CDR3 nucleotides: TGTGCCAGCAGAGTCGGAACGGGAAACACCGGGGAGCTGTTTTTT. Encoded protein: CASRVGTGNTGELFF.